This entry concerns a single T cell receptor (beta chain). This entry belongs to a study of T cell responses to AZD1222 COVID-19 vaccine. The method was immunoSEQ multiplex PCR; TCRdb's version includes in-frame clones alone and lacks a portion of them. The table records around 200,000 clones, 70% to 90% of them present only once. The germline V gene encodes CDR1 SEHNR and CDR2 FQNEAQ (reference sequence). V was pared by 4 bases and J by 3 bases, with 8 bases of the junction left unmatched. The length of the CDR3 is 16 residues. The V and J genes are TRBV7-9 and TRBJ2-3, with 9 bases that match TRBD2. Sequenced material: peripheral blood, taken on day 0 of AZD1222 vaccination. The sequence derives from an adult in good health. The chain's CDR3 is CASSSPSSGGTDTQYF. CDR3 DNA: TGTGCCAGCAGCTCGCCGTCCAGCGGGGGGACAGATACGCAGTATTTT.